Shown below are 22 T cell receptor beta chains from a single sample sequenced in a study of PD-1 blockade in classical Hodgkin lymphoma. TCRdb keeps only in-frame clones here, not all; method: immunoSEQ multiplex PCR. The sample includes almost 20,000 clones, around three quarters of them seen just once. As for time point: cycle 4 day 1 (C4D1), after more than five weeks of nivolumab. All trial patients relapsed after autologous stem cell transplantation. The sample here was peripheral blood mononuclear cells (PBMCs), taken before the fourth cycle of nivolumab. Every receptor here comes from a human donor with classical Hodgkin lymphoma.

The V call is TRBV5-8, the J call TRBJ1-6; D uncertain. The V and J ends lost 1 base and 5 bases respectively, with 4 bases between them. The CDR3 is made up of 13 amino acids. Germline CDR1 and CDR2: SGHTS and YDEGEE. This CDR3 reads CASSLSDNSPLHF. DNA for the CDR3: TGTGCCAGCAGCTTGTCGGATAATTCACCCCTCCACTTT. Using reference TRBV5-8 and TRBJ1-6 for the parts outside the CDR3, the full variable domain is EAGVTQSPTHLIKTRGQQATLRCSPISGHTSVYWYQQALGLGLQFLLWYDEGEERNRGNFPPRFSGRQFPNYSSELNVNALELEDSALYLCASSLSDNSPLHFGNGTRLTVT.

The chain employs TRBV5-1 and TRBJ2-1, with D perhaps TRBD1 or TRBD2 (5 bases each). This CDR3 has 15 amino acids. Germline V gives CDR1 SGHRS, CDR2 YFSETQ. The V end was cut by 4 bases, the J end by 6 bases, with 17 bases between. CDR3 bases: TGCGCCAGCAGCCCCTTGGGGGTGGTGGGCAATGAGCAGTTCTTC. This encodes CASSPLGVVGNEQFF.

The chain recombines TRBV5-4 with TRBJ2-5; TRBD2 agrees at 7 bases. Germline V gene data show CDR1 as SGHNT and CDR2 as YYREEE (reference sequence). The CDR3 is made up of 13 amino acids. V shed 4 bases, J shed 7 bases, and the junction held 7 bases outside the gene matches. DNA of the CDR3: TGTGCCAGCAGCACCGAACTAGCGAGGACCCAGTACTTC. As protein: CASSTELARTQYF.

This clone was seen just once. This chain links TRBV5-4 with TRBJ1-4, with 8 bases lining up with TRBD1. Per the germline V gene, CDR1 is SGHNT and CDR2 is YYREEE (reference sequence). The junction had 10 bases not matched to a gene; V was cut back by 4 bases and J by 8 bases. This CDR3 comprises 15 residues. The CDR3 nucleotides read TGTGCCAGCAGCCCGGCCCGTGCAGGGGGCGAAAAACTGTTTTTT. Its protein is CASSPARAGGEKLFF.

V usage is TRBV5-4 and J usage is TRBJ2-7; 8 bases are a match to TRBD2. J gave up 4 bases and V 1 base, and 7 bases lay outside the gene matches. This CDR3 contains 15 residues. The germline gives CDR1 SGHNT, CDR2 YYREEE (reference sequence). The CDR3 region has the DNA TGTGCCAGCAGCTTGCCCTCGGGGGGGGTGTACGAGCAGTACTTC. It yields the protein CASSLPSGGVYEQYF. Variable domain in full (rest from reference TRBV5-4 and TRBJ2-7): ETGVTQSPTHLIKTRGQQVTLRCSSQSGHNTVSWYQQALGQGPQFIFQYYREEENGRGNFPPRFSGLQFPNYSSELNVNALELDDSALYLCASSLPSGGVYEQYFGPGTRLTVT.

This rearrangement joins TRBV19 to TRBJ2-7, with a tentative D call TRBD2 (6 bases). The germline V gene encodes CDR1 LNHDA and CDR2 SQIVND (reference sequence). CDR3 length: 14 residues. With 5 bases removed from V and 2 bases from J, the gap between germline ends came to 13 bases. For the CDR3, the DNA is TGTGCCAGTAGTTCGCGGGAAGGAACCTACGAGCAGTACTTC. Translation gives CASSSREGTYEQYF.

The chain joins TRBV20-1 to TRBJ1-1; D is ambiguous. Per the germline V gene, CDR1 is DFQATT and CDR2 is SNEGSKA (reference sequence). The length of the CDR3 is 11 residues. Trimming shortened V by 1 base and J by 9 bases, and 9 bases separated the two germline ends. The CDR3 DNA reads as TGCAGTGCTAGAGGCGGCCTGAAAGCTTTCTTT. Amino acid sequence: CSARGGLKAFF.

V gene TRBV11-2 combines with J gene TRBJ2-5; D is ambiguous. The CDR3 is 19 residues long. Trimming removed 3 bases from V and 4 bases from J, with 27 bases in between. Germline V CDR1 and CDR2: SGHAT, FQNNGV. This chain's CDR3 is CASSLDISQRLAKGETQYF. The CDR3 bases are TGTGCCAGCAGCTTGGATATATCTCAAAGACTGGCGAAGGGAGAGACCCAGTACTTC.

This clone has only a few counts. The chain uses TRBV27 and TRBJ1-1; tentatively, D is TRBD1 (5 bases). There are 13 residues in the CDR3. Trimming took off 7 bases at V and 3 bases at J, with 12 bases between the two ends. Germline assignment: CDR1 MNHEY and CDR2 SMNVEV (reference sequence). The CDR3 reads CASTGEWDTEAFF. The CDR3 bases are TGTGCCAGCACGGGGGAGTGGGACACTGAAGCTTTCTTT.

The rearrangement uses TRBV14 and TRBJ2-7, with D perhaps assigned TRBD1 or TRBD2 (5 bases each). V was trimmed by 3 bases and J by 1 base, leaving 13 bases between them. CDR3 length equals 15 residues. Germline CDR1 and CDR2: SGHDN and FVKESK. CDR3 loop: CASSHGPGQSYEQYF. CDR3 bases: TGTGCCAGCAGCCATGGACCGGGGCAATCCTACGAGCAGTACTTC. Based on the CDR3 plus reference TRBV14 and TRBJ2-7, the full variable domain is EAGVTQFPSHSVIEKGQTVTLRCDPISGHDNLYWYRRVMGKEIKFLLHFVKESKQDESGMPNNRFLAERTGGTYSTLKVQPAELEDSGVYFCASSHGPGQSYEQYFGPGTRLTVT.

In its sample, this clone was seen a few times. The rearrangement uses TRBV4-1 and TRBJ2-7, with 8 bases aligning to TRBD1. V dropped 5 bases and J dropped 3; count of bases not matched to a gene: 3. Looked up from germline, CDR1 is MGHRA and CDR2 is YSYEKL. CDR3 size: 13 residues. The CDR3 is CASSKGQDYEQYF. For the CDR3, the DNA is TGCGCCAGCAGCAAGGGACAGGACTACGAGCAGTACTTC.

V gene TRBV19 combines with J gene TRBJ2-2, with TRBD1 matching 7 bases. V gave up 6 bases and J gave up 4 bases; unmatched junction bases: 5. This CDR3 contains 14 residues. Germline-derived CDR1 and CDR2 are LNHDA and SQIVND (reference sequence). CDR3 bases: TGTGCCAGTAGCTCGACAGGGAGCACCGGGGAGCTGTTTTTT. It codes for CASSSTGSTGELFF. The full variable domain, completed using reference TRBV19 and TRBJ2-2, is DGGITQSPKYLFRKEGQNVTLSCEQNLNHDAMYWYRQDPGQGLRLIYYSQIVNDFQKGDIAEGYSVSREKKESFPLTVTSAQKNPTAFYLCASSSTGSTGELFFGEGSRLTVL.

V gene TRBV23-1 combines with J gene TRBJ1-1; D remains unclear. TRBV23-1 is an ORF, and what it does is uncertain. This CDR3 is 16 amino acids long. V shed 2 bases and J shed 1 base, with 14 bases lying between them. This chain's CDR3 is CASSQSKEHTNTEAFF. CDR3 sequence (DNA): TGCGCCAGCAGTCAAAGTAAGGAACACACGAACACTGAAGCTTTCTTT.

The rearrangement links TRBV4-3 to TRBJ2-7; TRBD2 aligns across 14 bases. V lost 0 bases to trimming and J lost 0 bases; unmatched junction nucleotides: 7. Germline values: CDR1 LGHNA, CDR2 YSLEER. There are 19 residues in the CDR3. The CDR3 sequence is CASSQEATSGRESSYEQYF. CDR3 coding DNA: TGCGCCAGCAGCCAAGAGGCGACTAGCGGGAGGGAAAGCTCCTACGAGCAGTACTTC.

The V gene is TRBV11-2, the J gene TRBJ2-1; 9 bases line up with TRBD2. Germline values: CDR1 SGHAT, CDR2 FQNNGV. V was pared by 8 bases and J by 3 bases, with 8 bases of the junction left unmatched. The CDR3 has 15 amino acids. CDR3 DNA: TGTGCCAGCGCCACTAGCGGGCGAATCTACAATGAGCAGTTCTTC. Translation: CASATSGRIYNEQFF.

This clone has only a few counts. The chain combines TRBV19 with TRBJ1-2, with 11 bases lining up with TRBD1. The V gene end was trimmed by 6 bases and the J gene end by 6 bases; junction bases not matched to a gene: 9. The V gene's germline CDR1 is LNHDA and CDR2 SQIVND (reference sequence). There are 15 residues in the CDR3. The DNA of the CDR3 is TGTGCCAGTAGATGGACCGGGACAGGGGGGAATGGCTACACCTTC. Translating gives CASRWTGTGGNGYTF.

The V call is TRBV5-1, the J call TRBJ1-1; TRBD1 agrees at 7 bases. V lost 7 bases to trimming and J lost 3 bases; unmatched junction nucleotides: 9. The V gene's germline CDR1 is SGHRS and CDR2 YFSETQ. CDR3 length equals 14 residues. CDR3 bases: TGCGCCAGCGGGAGGGGGCAGGGGTACACTGAAGCTTTCTTT. Its translation: CASGRGQGYTEAFF.

The chain links TRBV7-6 to TRBJ2-2, with D maybe TRBD2 (6 bases). Germline CDR1 SGHVS, CDR2 FNYEAQ. CDR3 size: 17 residues. V was cut by 1 base and J by 7 bases, with 19 bases left in between. CDR3 nucleotides: TGTGCCAGCAGCTTAGATACCTCTAATTGGGGGGACGGGGAGCTGTTTTTT. Encoded protein: CASSLDTSNWGDGELFF.

The rearrangement links TRBV6-1 to TRBJ2-1; 8 bases align to TRBD1. Germline CDR1 reads MNHNS; CDR2 reads SASEGT. The CDR3 length is 14 residues. Trimming cost V 6 bases and J 3 bases; bases outside gene matches: 4. The CDR3 sequence: CASSPGGGYNEQFF. CDR3 DNA sequence: TGTGCCAGCAGCCCAGGGGGCGGCTACAATGAGCAGTTCTTC.

The V gene is TRBV28, the J gene TRBJ2-7, with 9 bases lining up with TRBD1. CDR3 size: 16 residues. The trim removed 0 bases at V and 3 bases at J, leaving 6 bases unmatched. Germline loops: CDR1 MDHEN, CDR2 SYDVKM. The chain's CDR3 is CASSLWGTGSFYEQYF. CDR3 nucleotides: TGTGCCAGCAGTTTATGGGGGACAGGGAGTTTCTACGAGCAGTACTTC.

The chain combines TRBV4-2 with TRBJ2-1; the match to TRBD2 covers 8 bases. The CDR3 length is 15 residues. CDR1 is LGHNA and CDR2 is YNFKEQ in the germline V gene. Trimming removed 4 bases from V and 6 bases from J; junction bases left unmatched: 8. The CDR3 loop reads CASSPRTSLGNEQFF. The CDR3 DNA reads TGTGCCAGCAGCCCCCGGACTAGCCTTGGCAATGAGCAGTTCTTC.

The V gene is TRBV7-8, the J gene TRBJ2-3; 13 bases align to TRBD2. V was clipped by 3 bases and J by 5 bases; unmatched bases: 5. CDR1 is SGHVS, CDR2 FQNEAQ, per germline. The CDR3 extends over 16 amino acids. The CDR3 coding sequence is TGTGCCAGCAGCTTGAGGACTAGCGGGAGAGGAGATACGCAGTATTTT. Translated, it gives CASSLRTSGRGDTQYF.